The entry below gives a single T cell receptor beta chain sequence along with its context. Its cognate antigen is unknown. The table came from immunoSEQ multiplex PCR; TCRdb's copy has only in-frame clones and leaves some out. This sample has around 130,000 clones, with more than 85% found just once. This specimen comes from a study of T cell responses to AZD1222 COVID-19 vaccine. Study-wide findings and caveats: Repertoires were sampled only after the peak T cell response. There were mostly white British donors and more females than males, and clonal diversity was possibly underestimated.

The CDR3 is made up of 15 amino acids. Germline V gene sequence: CDR1 SEHNR, CDR2 FQNEAQ (reference sequence). With V trimmed by 2 bases and J by 2 bases, 4 bases remained unmatched. The receptor was derived from an adult who received the AZD1222 COVID-19 vaccine. The chain couples TRBV7-9 to TRBJ2-7, with 9 bases identical to TRBD2. The material was peripheral blood, obtained 28 days after the second AZD1222 dose. For the CDR3, the DNA is TGTGCCAGCAGCTTATCCTTAGCGGGGGCCTACGAGCAGTACTTC. Translating it yields CASSLSLAGAYEQYF. The complete variable domain, with remaining parts taken from reference TRBV7-9 and TRBJ2-7, reads DTGVSQNPRHKITKRGQNVTFRCDPISEHNRLYWYRQTLGQGPEFLTYFQNEAQLEKSRLLSDRFSAERPKGSFSTLEIQRTEQGDSAMYLCASSLSLAGAYEQYFGPGTRLTVT.